This T cell receptor beta chain is drawn from a study of shared clonotypes between healthy human individuals (dated by TCRdb to the early 2020s). With respect to the entire study: The cohort comprised a couple of women and three men aged 18 to 49 years. Leukapheresis yielded between about 0.9 and 8.9 billion PBMCs per donor. Blood TCR repertoires of a handful of healthy adults were deeply sequenced to estimate repertoire size and the extent of clonotype sharing between individuals. For each donor, CD4 naive and CD4 memory were each run on three plates, CD8 naive on two plates, and CD8 memory on one plate. To increase sequencing depth and limit assay-specific biases, different laboratories used diverse techniques to prepare libraries and sequence TCR repertoires.

Details on this clone: It has no known antigen specificity. The input lacks base qualities; no much larger clone sits a single base away.

The donors were healthy, HIV-negative adults who had no recently reported acute infections or vaccinations. Every donor was a Caucasian adult residing in Nashville, Tennessee, USA. Magnetic negative selection was used to enrich CD4+ T cells, after which naive cells were positively selected on CD45RA and the negative fraction became the memory subset. Blood was obtained by leukapheresis, after which PBMCs were separated by Ficoll-Histopaque density gradient centrifugation and cryopreserved in liquid nitrogen vapor phase. Analytical flow cytometry was used to check the purity and quantity of every magnetically sorted T cell population. Genomic DNA was isolated from each sorted fraction and quantified by UV absorbance on a Nanodrop 2000c. Broad study findings and their caveats: Compared with non-shared clonotypes, the clonotypes found in all four sorted-subset donors had higher generation probabilities. Sampling was restricted to blood, and TCR repertoires in tissues likely differ from the TCR repertoires found in blood. When a few donors were compared, the shared fraction of clonotypes was about 5.4% for naive CD4, over 3% for naive CD8, 2% to 2.5% for memory CD4, and 0.4% for memory CD8. Because the study included only a small number of donors, the genetic and exposure-history diversity represented was limited. Based on pairwise subsampling, the degree of clonotype sharing among donors was expected to be affected by sequencing depth. Rarefaction of sorted-subset datasets indicated incomplete sequencing despite the large sequencing depth. Naive subsets generally had larger estimated clonotype richness than memory subsets did.

Taken from cysteine to phenylalanine, the CDR3 has 13 residues. Of all the DNA, just the CDR3 is kept, 39 bases in frame from base 1. At the junction V is shortened by 6 bases and J by 9 bases; bases outside the gene matches: 6. From a lookup of the germline V gene, CDR1 and CDR2 are SGHAT and FQNNGV. TCR CDR3 regions were amplified from genomic DNA by multiplex PCR using the deep immunoSEQ assay. For each cell subset, the extracted genomic DNA was distributed evenly across all wells of several immunoSEQ 96-well plates, and each plate served as one replicate. For sorted subsets, 150 to 250 ng of genomic DNA, equivalent to 30,000 or so T cell genomes, went into each replicate PCR. Purified libraries were quantified with a Qubit 3.0 fluorometer, sized on a Bioanalyzer 2100, and re-quantified with the KAPA Library Quantification kit. Each immunoSEQ 96-well plate was sequenced on its own single-read 150-cycle Illumina NextSeq 550 flow cell. Per the authors' processing: Because the immunoSEQ output held only junctional sequences and lacked quality scores, the filtering could not match the filtering applied to full-length reads. To assign V/J genes and CDR3, sequences were annotated against IMGT germline references using PyIR, a Python wrapper for IgBLAST v1.9. Reads were filtered out if the reads had weak V/J assignments (E-value above 1e-6), no CDR3, stop codons, out-of-frame junctions, or ambiguous translated residues. A V3J clonotype was defined by an identical inferred V gene, J gene, and CDR3 amino acid sequence. To compute the percentage overlap between repertoires, the number of shared unique clonotypes was divided by the size of the smaller repertoire. Repertoire richness was assessed with RTK rarefaction, the Chao1 estimator, and Recon v2.1 estimates of unobserved clonotypes. Generation probabilities were computed with OLGA for all TCRbeta clonotypes obtained by the gDNA method from four donors. Imported from immuneACCESS, the table was reduced by TCRdb to in-frame sequences with V and J called. These copies leave out some clones; in studies compared against another copy, an unresolved V gene accounts for under half, and the cause of the remainder is not known. D and trimming come from the DNA, and the V and J calls and clone size come from that table. This sample gives more than 1,200,000 clones in total; 97% to 99% of them show up just once. The ten largest make up 0.3% to 0.45% of the sample.

The V and J segments used are TRBV11-2 and TRBJ2-1; 9 central nucleotides agree with TRBD1. The sequence was obtained from a young man in good health. The specimen sequenced was naive CD4+ T cells sorted from blood. Sample cell subset or site, as interpreted from the label and publication: CD45RA+ positively selected. The CDR3 protein is CASSHRQGVEQFF. The DNA is as follows: TGTGCCAGCAGTCATAGACAGGGGGTTGAGCAGTTCTTC.